Here is one TCR beta chain with its context. No antigen is known for it. This record belongs to a study of cytomegalovirus exposure and HLA in healthy donors. Study-level results: Later genetic work tied a missense DCLRE1C variant to beta-chain V and J trimming. Roughly even sequencing depth across donors was the assumption behind the presence/absence analyses.

Looked up from germline, CDR1 is SGHRS and CDR2 is YFSETQ. Trimming pared 4 bases from V and 7 bases from J, leaving 26 bases between. The CDR3 is 18 amino acids. The PCR was carried out with 60 Vbeta primers and 13 Jbeta primers. TCRdb keeps only in-frame clones here, not all; method: immunoSEQ multiplex PCR. The repertoire has over 140,000 clones, around 82% of them found once; the top ten carry 2% to 2.5%. This sequence joins TRBV5-1 and TRBJ1-4; D uncertain. The receptor's source is a man in his fifties in good health and CMV-seronegative. Sequencing input: PBMCs. CDR3 coding DNA: TGCGCCAGCAGCCAGAAAACAGCTACGAAACTGGAAAGTGAAAAACTGTTTTTT. Protein product: CASSQKTATKLESEKLFF.